This T cell receptor (beta chain) was found in a study of blood T cells in healthy people across ages. About this clonotype: Its specificity is unknown.

Study results and limitations: Per million T cells, the diversity of TCR beta decreased roughly linearly as age advanced.

Healthy Russian Caucasian donors spanned ages about 6 to 95 years. For the second PCR, which ran for roughly 7 to 11 cycles, a sample-barcoded 5' primer and a J-beta primer mix were used. TCRdb ran MiXCR on the 5' RACE reads and lists one entry per CDR3 protein. Among over a million distinct CDR3 sequences listed, under 30% were seen once. The CDR3 spans 16 residues. Germline V gene data show CDR1 as DFQATT and CDR2 as SNEGSKA (reference sequence). These sequences were also reported in another study, on T cells of mothers and their children. As that report states: A second PCR was performed with the M1S primer. This primer added sample barcodes and 2-4 random nucleotides. Overlap in related mother-child pairs always slightly exceeded unrelated pairs, never significantly.

Material: blood. This clonotype was obtained from a girl aged 2 to 9 in good health. The V call is TRBV20-1, the J call TRBJ2-7; TRBD2 is a possible D gene (6 bases). The closer fit of TRBJ2-1 to the DNA end suggests the J call may be wrong. CDR3 loop: CSARSPAGKGVNEQFF. The CDR3 coding sequence is TGCAGTGCTAGAAGTCCGGCGGGGAAGGGTGTCAATGAGCAGTTCTTC.